A single sample gave rise to the 2 T cell receptor beta chains below, sequenced in a study of beta chain features in type 1 diabetes. Sequenced material consisted of expressed TCRB transcripts (all of the isolated RNA was reverse transcribed). Data came from immunoSEQ multiplex PCR; TCRdb stores just in-frame clones and leaves some out. The sample carries just under 150,000 clones, roughly a tenth recorded once. The sequenced material came from naive CD4+ T cells from blood. These receptors all come from a man aged 18 to 29 in good health.

This clone was seen more than once but under ten times. The chain employs TRBV18 and TRBJ2-7, with 8 bases identical to TRBD1. The CDR3 length is 14 residues. V was pared by 1 base and J by 5 bases, with 4 bases of the junction left unmatched. Germline lookup yields CDR1 KGHSH and CDR2 LQKENI. The CDR3, as DNA: TGTGCCAGCTCACCACGACAGGGGTTCAACGAGCAGTACTTC. Translation: CASSPRQGFNEQYF.

This clone was seen a handful of times. This sequence joins TRBV7-9 and TRBJ1-1; 9 nucleotides align to TRBD1. The junction had 7 bases not matched to a gene; V was cut back by 6 bases and J by 5 bases. The CDR3 loop spans 14 amino acids. Germline loops: CDR1 SEHNR, CDR2 FQNEAQ (reference sequence). CDR3 loop: CASRRDRDQTEAFF. The CDR3 nucleotides are TGTGCCAGCAGAAGGGACAGGGATCAAACTGAAGCTTTCTTT. Based on the CDR3 plus reference TRBV7-9 and TRBJ1-1, the full variable domain is DTGVSQNPRHKITKRGQNVTFRCDPISEHNRLYWYRQTLGQGPEFLTYFQNEAQLEKSRLLSDRFSAERPKGSFSTLEIQRTEQGDSAMYLCASRRDRDQTEAFFGQGTRLTVV.